This T cell receptor (beta chain) was identified in a study of cytomegalovirus exposure and HLA in healthy donors. With respect to this clone: What it binds is not known.

Study-level findings and limits: Cytomegalovirus association was assigned to approximately 160 TCR beta chains. Compared with the roughly 700-donor mean, an Asian-associated ancestry cluster reportedly had fewer N-insertions, according to a later analysis. The authors later linked a missense DCLRE1C variant to TCR beta V- and J-gene trimming.

V lost 10 bases to trimming and J lost 6 bases; unmatched junction nucleotides: 8. Germline V gives CDR1 MDHEN, CDR2 SYDVKM. The CDR3 consists of 12 residues. In the PCR, 60 Vbeta and 13 Jbeta primers were used. This table comes from immunoSEQ multiplex PCR, and its TCRdb copy is limited to in-frame clones, with some not included. The sample has around 100,000 clones, 82% seen once. The TCR was taken from a man between 25 and 39 years old in good health and CMV-seropositive. The sample comprised PBMCs. The gene calls are TRBV28 and TRBJ1-2, with 7 bases lining up with TRBD1. CDR3 DNA: TGTGCCATTTATGACAGGGCCAATGGCTACACCTTC. Protein sequence: CAIYDRANGYTF.